This is a list of T cell receptor beta chains from one sample in a study of neoadjuvant nivolumab and ipilimumab in lung cancer. The protocol was immunoSEQ multiplex PCR, while the TCRdb copy is restricted to in-frame clones and leaves out a portion. The sample yields more than 40,000 clones, around 89% seen once. Here the sequenced sample was blood, taken before neoadjuvant nivolumab, alone or with ipilimumab. All receptors derive from an adult with non-small cell lung cancer. Some clones in this sample may be carry-over from other donors' samples. The CDR3 runs from the conserved cysteine through the conserved F or W. A D gene is named only where the DNA matches it firmly. Some rows have no size entry. The others give once, few or many, or a class for an expanded clone.

DNA,CDR3,J,size,D,length,V
TGTGCCAGCAGCCCAGACAGGGGTGAAGCTTTCTTT,CASSPDRGEAFF,TRBJ1-1,NA,TRBD1,12,TRBV11-2
TGTGCCAGCAGCTTAGCGGGACTCCCGTCCTACGAGCAGTACTTC,CASSLAGLPSYEQYF,TRBJ2-7,NA,NA,15,TRBV7-9
TGTGCCAGCAGACATCCCGGGACACACTATGGCTACACCTTC,CASRHPGTHYGYTF,TRBJ1-2,NA,NA,14,TRBV27
TGTGCCAGCAGCTTAGAGGGCGGGAGGGCCGGTGAGCAGTTCTTC,CASSLEGGRAGEQFF,TRBJ2-1,once,TRBD2,15,TRBV11-2
TGTGCCAGCTCCGGGACTAGCGGTTACACAGATACGCAGTATTTT,CASSGTSGYTDTQYF,TRBJ2-3,NA,TRBD2,15,TRBV18
TGTGCCAGCAGTCCCAGCGGGAGGTCGCAGTATTTT,CASSPSGRSQYF,TRBJ2-3,NA,TRBD2,12,TRBV7-2
TGCGCCAGCAGCCAGGCGACAGGGAATGGTTGGTACACTGAAGCTTTCTTT,CASSQATGNGWYTEAFF,TRBJ1-1,NA,TRBD1,17,TRBV4-1
TGTGCCAGCAGCTTAGGCGGCACCCGGTCCTACAATGAGCAGTTCTTC,CASSLGGTRSYNEQFF,TRBJ2-1,NA,NA,16,TRBV7-2
TGTGCCAGCTCACCACAGAGTAGCGGGAGTAACAATGAGCAGTTCTTC,CASSPQSSGSNNEQFF,TRBJ2-1,NA,TRBD2,16,TRBV18
TGTGCCAGCAGCGTAGCTACGTCCACTAGCCCTTCCACAGATACGCAGTATTTT,CASSVATSTSPSTDTQYF,TRBJ2-3,NA,NA,18,TRBV9
TGTGCCAGCAGTCGGACGGAACAAGAGACCCAGTACTTC,CASSRTEQETQYF,TRBJ2-5,NA,NA,13,TRBV6-1
TGTGCCAGCCAGCAAGGGCCCACGGAGCAGTACTTC,CASQQGPTEQYF,TRBJ2-7,NA,NA,12,TRBV7-9
TGTGCCAGCAGTTACCTGGCGGCCCGGTCTGAAGCTTTCTTT,CASSYLAARSEAFF,TRBJ1-1,NA,NA,14,TRBV6-5
TGTGCCAGCAGCCCCCGGCAGGGGGTCTACGAGCAGTACTTC,CASSPRQGVYEQYF,TRBJ2-7,NA,TRBD1,14,TRBV9
TGTGCCAGCAGCAGCGGACTAGCGGGAGGAGAGACCCAGTACTTC,CASSSGLAGGETQYF,TRBJ2-5,NA,TRBD2,15,TRBV11-2
TGTGCCAGCAGCAGGACTAGCGGGGCCTCCTACGAGCAGTACTTC,CASSRTSGASYEQYF,TRBJ2-7,NA,TRBD2,15,TRBV6-1
TGTGCCAGCAGCTTAGGTGTAGGGACCCACTCTGGGGCCAACGTCCTGACTTTC,CASSLGVGTHSGANVLTF,TRBJ2-6,NA,NA,18,TRBV7-9
TGTGCCAGCAGCCGGGACAAGGGAGAGACCCAGTACTTC,CASSRDKGETQYF,TRBJ2-5,once,NA,13,TRBV7-2
TGTGCCAGCAGCTTGGGACAGGGGTTCGAGCAGTACTTC,CASSLGQGFEQYF,TRBJ2-7,NA,TRBD1,13,TRBV5-6
TGTGCCAGCAGGAAAGACAGGGGCGGGGAGCTGTTTTTT,CASRKDRGGELFF,TRBJ2-2,NA,TRBD1,13,TRBV9
TGTGCCAGCTCACCAGATCTAGCGGGAAAAAATGAGCAGTTCTTC,CASSPDLAGKNEQFF,TRBJ2-1,NA,TRBD2,15,TRBV18
TGTGCCAGCAGTTACGACCGGGCCGCCTATTATGGCTACACCTTC,CASSYDRAAYYGYTF,TRBJ1-2,NA,NA,15,TRBV6-5
TGTGCCAGCAGCTTCCTTGACCGCCAGCTGTTTTTT,CASSFLDRQLFF,TRBJ1-4,NA,NA,12,TRBV5-6
TGTGCCAGCAGCGTAGAGGCCGGCGGGAGTGCCTTTGAGGCGCAGTTCTTC,CASSVEAGGSAFEAQFF,TRBJ2-1,NA,TRBD2,17,TRBV9
TGTGCCAGCAGCCGGGGCACAGATACGCAGTATTTT,CASSRGTDTQYF,TRBJ2-3,NA,NA,12,TRBV7-3
TGTGCCAGCTCACCACTCACAGGGAATAATGAAAAACTGTTTTTT,CASSPLTGNNEKLFF,TRBJ1-4,NA,NA,15,TRBV18
TGTGCCAGCTCAGGGGGTAGCAATCAGCCCCAGCATTTT,CASSGGSNQPQHF,TRBJ1-5,once,NA,13,TRBV18
TGTGCCAGCAGGGGGGAGGGATCCCAATCCGGAAAGCAGTACTTC,CASRGEGSQSGKQYF,TRBJ2-7,NA,TRBD2,15,TRBV2
TGTGCCAGCAGCTTAGCTAGCGGGAACAATGAGCAGTTCTTC,CASSLASGNNEQFF,TRBJ2-1,few,TRBD2,14,TRBV7-9
TGTGCCAGCAGGCGTTTAGGGGGCGAGCAGTACTTC,CASRRLGGEQYF,TRBJ2-7,NA,NA,12,TRBV27
TGTGCCAGCAGTGAAGTGTGGGCACCAAGGGATGCCTACACCTTC,CASSEVWAPRDAYTF,TRBJ1-2,NA,NA,15,TRBV6-1
TGCGCCAGCAGCTTGGCTGGGAAGGCCGGGGAGCTGTTTTTT,CASSLAGKAGELFF,TRBJ2-2,NA,NA,14,TRBV5-1
TGTGCCAGCAGCGAGGGACTAGCGGCCTCCTACGAGCAGTACTTC,CASSEGLAASYEQYF,TRBJ2-7,NA,TRBD2,15,TRBV9
TGTGCCAGCAGCTTTGGAGGGGAAGCCTACGAGCAGTACTTC,CASSFGGEAYEQYF,TRBJ2-7,NA,NA,14,TRBV5-6
TGCGCCAGCAGCTTGGTTCCGGGAGGATACACAGATACGCAGTATTTT,CASSLVPGGYTDTQYF,TRBJ2-3,NA,TRBD2,16,TRBV5-1
TGTGCCGCCTTACCGGGACAGGGGATCACTGAAGCTTTCTTT,CAALPGQGITEAFF,TRBJ1-1,NA,TRBD1,14,TRBV10-3